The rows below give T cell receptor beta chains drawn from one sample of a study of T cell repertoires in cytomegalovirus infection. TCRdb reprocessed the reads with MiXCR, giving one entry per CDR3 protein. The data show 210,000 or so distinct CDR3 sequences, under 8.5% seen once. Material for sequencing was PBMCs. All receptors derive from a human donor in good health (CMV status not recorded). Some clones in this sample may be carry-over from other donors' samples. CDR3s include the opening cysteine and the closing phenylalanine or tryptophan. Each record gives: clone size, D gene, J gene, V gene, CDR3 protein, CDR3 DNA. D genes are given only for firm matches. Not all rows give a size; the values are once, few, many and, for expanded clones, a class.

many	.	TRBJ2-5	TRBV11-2	CASNPGVDSKETQYF	TGTGCCAGCAACCCGGGAGTGGACAGTAAAGAGACCCAGTACTTC
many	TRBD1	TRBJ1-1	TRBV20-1	CSHTGGPNTEAFF	TGCAGTCATACAGGGGGCCCGAACACTGAAGCTTTCTTT
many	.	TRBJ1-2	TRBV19	CASGLGVYGYTF	TGTGCCAGTGGGCTGGGAGTCTATGGCTACACCTTC
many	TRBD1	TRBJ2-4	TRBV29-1	CSARTGGLDIQYF	TGCAGCGCTCGGACAGGGGGCCTGGACATTCAGTACTTC
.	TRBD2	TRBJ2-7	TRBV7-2	CARRRGGSLGEQYF	TGTGCCAGAAGACGCGGGGGTAGTCTAGGCGAGCAGTACTTC
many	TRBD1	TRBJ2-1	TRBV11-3	CASSLRQGENEQFF	TGTGCCAGCAGCTTGAGACAGGGGGAGAATGAGCAGTTCTTC
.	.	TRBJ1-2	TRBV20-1	CSATQQGLYGYTF	TGCAGTGCGACCCAACAGGGTTTATATGGCTACACCTTC
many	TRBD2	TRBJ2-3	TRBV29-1	CSVLAGGMDTQYF	TGCAGCGTCCTGGCGGGGGGGATGGATACGCAGTATTTT
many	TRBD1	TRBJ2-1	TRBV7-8	CASSSRPPGQGIRYNEQFF	TGTGCCAGCAGCTCCCGCCCACCGGGACAGGGGATACGGTACAATGAGCAGTTCTTC
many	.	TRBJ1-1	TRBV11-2	CASSLPQSNTEAFF	TGTGCCAGCAGCTTACCCCAATCGAACACTGAAGCTTTCTTT
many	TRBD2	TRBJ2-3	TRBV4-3	CASSLSRTSGGIDTQYF	TGCGCCAGCAGCCTCTCCCGCACTAGCGGGGGTATTGATACGCAGTATTTT
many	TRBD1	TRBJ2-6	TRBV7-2	CASSQDRSPFSGANVLTF	TGTGCCAGCAGCCAGGACAGGTCCCCATTCTCTGGGGCCAACGTCCTGACTTTC